The 17 T cell receptor beta chains presented below share a single source sample, sequenced in a study of T cells in Graves' hyperthyroidism and ophthalmopathy (dated by TCRdb to the late 2010s). The library was generated by multiplex PCR. Sequencing relied on an Illumina HiSeq 2000. The TCR beta CDR3 regions were amplified from RNA transcripts. A first-round RT-PCR of the TCR CDR3 used the HTBI primer set with the Qiagen OneStep RT-PCR kit. TCRdb reprocessed the public reads (quality trimming at Q25 with fastp, clone calling with MiXCR) and kept in-frame beta chains. Every CDR3 protein is listed once, alongside the most common genes and DNA of its rows. Here the sample has 350,000 to 400,000 distinct CDR3 sequences; under 15% occur a single time. The ten largest make up approximately 32% of the sample. Sequencing input: blood. The receptor source for this set is a woman aged 30 to 39 with Graves' hyperthyroidism.

This clonotype was observed many times. The J gene is TRBJ2-7, the V gene TRBV28, with 11 bases matching TRBD2. CDR3 length equals 16 residues. Germline lookup yields CDR1 MDHEN and CDR2 SYDVKM. After removal of 4 bases from V and 7 bases from J, the junction contained 12 bases not matched to a gene. Here the CDR3 reads CASSSPSGGTEGEQYF. The CDR3 DNA is TGTGCCAGCAGTTCCCCTAGCGGGGGGACCGAAGGGGAGCAGTACTTC.

The sample holds many counts of this clonotype. The chain couples TRBV10-2 to TRBJ2-7; tentatively, D is TRBD1 (6 bases). This CDR3 region has 13 residues. Germline-derived CDR1 and CDR2 are WSHSY and SAAADI. With 7 bases removed from V and 7 bases from J, the gap between germline ends came to 17 bases. CDR3 amino acids: CASNRQAQGEQYF. Here the CDR3 DNA reads TGCGCCAGCAACCGACAGGCACAAGGGGAGCAGTACTTC.

This clonotype has at least ten counts. The chain has TRBV7-8 and TRBJ2-7; D remains ambiguous. Trimming cost V 5 bases and J 7 bases, with 18 bases left between them. From germline, CDR1 is SGHVS and CDR2 FQNEAQ. This CDR3 has 14 residues. The CDR3 spells CASSTTTPLREQYF. As DNA, the CDR3 is TGTGCCAGCAGCACCACGACCCCTTTACGGGAGCAGTACTTC.

This clonotype was observed at least ten times. V gene TRBV28 combines with J gene TRBJ2-1; D possibly corresponds to TRBD1 (6 bases). Deletions cut 3 bases from V and 5 bases from J, with 8 bases between. Per the germline V gene, CDR1 is MDHEN and CDR2 is SYDVKM. The CDR3 is 13 amino acids. CDR3 protein: CASSLTGHNEQFF. The CDR3 nucleotides are TGTGCCAGCAGTTTGACAGGTCACAATGAGCAGTTCTTC.

This clonotype was seen ten or more times. The V call is TRBV30, the J call TRBJ1-5, with D perhaps matching TRBD1 (5 bases). Germline V gene lookup returns CDR1 GTSNPN and CDR2 SVGIG (reference sequence). The germline V and J ends were trimmed by 3 bases and 4 bases, with 13 bases remaining between them. The CDR3 extends over 14 amino acids. The DNA of the CDR3 is TGTGCCTGGAGACTAGGGGCGAGAAATCAGCCCCAGCATTTT. Translated: CAWRLGARNQPQHF.

This clonotype was seen repeatedly, ten times or more. The chain links TRBV12-3 or TRBV12-4 to TRBJ2-5, with D maybe TRBD1 (6 bases). Trimming pared 8 bases from V and 5 bases from J, leaving 21 bases between. The CDR3 runs to 15 residues. The DNA for the CDR3 is TGTGCCAGCGGCCGCGGGCAGGGACAACGGGAGACCCAGTACTTC. This translates into CASGRGQGQRETQYF.

V gene TRBV9 combines with J gene TRBJ1-6; 10 bases align to TRBD1. The V segment lost 3 bases and the J segment 10 bases; nucleotides outside the gene matches: 7. Germline CDR1 is SGDLS and CDR2 is YYNGEE. This CDR3 comprises 15 residues. The CDR3 bases are TGTGCCAGCAGCGCCTCAGGACAGGGGGGGTCACCCCTCCACTTT. This translates into CASSASGQGGSPLHF.

Note on this clonotype: Since a much larger clone is just one base distant, this may be a read error. The rearrangement uses TRBV29-1 and TRBJ2-7; 7 bases are shared with TRBD1. The CDR3 extends over 15 amino acids. Germline-derived CDR1 and CDR2 are SQVTM and ANQGSEA. The CDR3 region has the DNA TGCAGTGCTAGACTCCCGGACAGGATTCCCCACGAGCAGTACTTC. Amino acid sequence: CSARLPDRIPHEQYF.

This clonotype has just a few counts. The rearrangement uses TRBV19 and TRBJ2-1; D ambiguous. Germline assignment: CDR1 LNHDA and CDR2 SQIVND (reference sequence). Deletions cut 5 bases from V and 2 bases from J, with 10 bases between. This CDR3 comprises 14 residues. The DNA of the CDR3 is TGTGCCAGTAGTGAAGGACCCACCTACAATGAGCAGTTCTTC. This translates into CASSEGPTYNEQFF.

This clonotype was found many times. V gene TRBV3-1 combines with J gene TRBJ2-7; D may be TRBD2 (5 bases). CDR3 length equals 18 residues. The germline gives CDR1 LGHDT, CDR2 YNNKEL (reference sequence). The V gene lost 1 base and the J gene lost 2 bases, with 21 bases spanning the gap. The CDR3 loop is CASSQVRALGGSPYEQYF. CDR3 in DNA: TGTGCCAGCAGCCAAGTGAGGGCTTTGGGTGGGAGTCCCTACGAGCAGTACTTC.

This clonotype was seen a few times. The chain has TRBV20-1 and TRBJ1-2, with D possibly being TRBD1 (5 bases). Deletions cut 2 bases from V and 7 bases from J, with 14 bases between. Germline V lookup: CDR1 DFQATT, CDR2 SNEGSKA (reference sequence). The CDR3 has 13 amino acids. The CDR3 DNA reads TGCAGTGCTAGAATCCCCGGGACCGGTGGCTACACCTTC. This codes for CSARIPGTGGYTF.

The chain joins TRBV5-1 to TRBJ2-2; TRBD2 aligns across 8 bases. V lost 5 bases to trimming and J lost 1 base; unmatched junction nucleotides: 13. Germline CDR1 SGHRS, CDR2 YFSETQ. The CDR3 length is 18 residues. Here the CDR3 reads CASSWGRGATWNTGELFF. The CDR3 DNA reads as TGCGCCAGCAGTTGGGGGCGGGGGGCAACATGGAACACCGGGGAGCTGTTTTTT. Using reference TRBV5-1 and TRBJ2-2 for the parts outside the CDR3, the full variable domain is KAGVTQTPRYLIKTRGQQVTLSCSPISGHRSVSWYQQTPGQGLQFLFEYFSETQRNKGNFPGRFSGRQFSNSRSEMNVSTLELGDSALYLCASSWGRGATWNTGELFFGEGSRLTVL.

This clonotype has a count of ten or more. The rearrangement joins TRBV30 to TRBJ2-7; weak D call: TRBD1 (6 bases). Trimming pared 1 base from V and 8 bases from J, leaving 21 bases between. This CDR3 spans 15 amino acids. Germline V gene lookup returns CDR1 GTSNPN and CDR2 SVGIG (reference sequence). The CDR3 bases are TGTGCCTGGAGTGATCCCTCGACAGGAGGAGTCCAGCAGTACTTC. It yields the protein CAWSDPSTGGVQQYF.

The V and J genes are TRBV5-4 and TRBJ2-5; the D call may be TRBD1 or TRBD2 (5 bases each). V lost 3 bases and J lost 1, with 10 bases in between. The CDR3 contains 14 residues. Germline CDR1 and CDR2: SGHNT and YYREEE (reference sequence). This CDR3 is CASSWDGAQETQYF. CDR3 DNA sequence: TGTGCCAGCAGCTGGGACGGCGCCCAAGAGACCCAGTACTTC.

The V gene is TRBV25-1, the J gene TRBJ2-7; 7 bases match TRBD2. The ends lost 10 bases at V and 1 base at J; junction bases unmatched: 10. CDR1 is MGHDK, CDR2 SYGVNS, per germline. This CDR3 has 14 amino acids. The CDR3, as DNA: TGTGCCACTGCCGTGAGCGGGGAATCCTACGAGCAGTACTTC. Translation gives CATAVSGESYEQYF.

This clonotype was detected ten times or more. In DNA form, the CDR3 reads TGTGCCAGCACCAACGGGGGTGTGGACACTGAAGCTTTCTTT. Translation gives CASTNGGVDTEAFF. The rearrangement links TRBV13 to TRBJ1-1; D perhaps matches TRBD1 (5 bases). Trimming cost V 7 bases and J 3 bases, with 15 bases left between them. Germline V gives CDR1 PRHDT, CDR2 FYEKMQ (reference sequence). This CDR3 comprises 14 residues.

V gene TRBV28 combines with J gene TRBJ2-3; 10 bases align to TRBD2. The germline V gene has CDR1 MDHEN and CDR2 SYDVKM. The CDR3 is 16 amino acids. J was trimmed by 4 bases and V by 4 bases; bases with no gene match: 8. The CDR3 is CASSSNSAGGADTQYF. The CDR3, as DNA: TGTGCCAGCAGTTCCAACTCAGCGGGAGGGGCAGATACGCAGTATTTT.